These 21 T cell receptor beta chains came from one sample sequenced in a study of identical twins. MiXCR, applied by TCRdb to the 5' RACE reads, yields one record per CDR3 protein. The data contain about 1.7 million distinct CDR3 sequences, around a third of them singletons. What was sequenced was cord blood. Every receptor here comes from a newborn girl in good health.

The chain is built from TRBV20-1 and TRBJ2-3; unclear D gene. The CDR3 has 13 amino acids. With 6 bases removed from V and 3 bases from J, the gap between germline ends came to 13 bases. Germline CDR1 DFQATT, CDR2 SNEGSKA (reference sequence). The CDR3 DNA sequence: TGCAGTGCCACTTCCCCGAGGACAGATACGCAGTATTTT. This sequence encodes CSATSPRTDTQYF.

The chain employs TRBV20-1 and TRBJ2-1; TRBD2 might be the D (6 bases). Per germline, CDR1 DFQATT and CDR2 SNEGSKA (reference sequence). The CDR3 extends over 17 amino acids. Trimming took 1 base from V and 4 from J, leaving 20 bases between them. CDR3 residues: CSARVAGLAAGYNEQFF. The CDR3 DNA follows: TGCAGTGCTAGAGTTGCGGGGTTGGCGGCTGGATACAATGAGCAGTTCTTC.

This sequence joins TRBV4-2 and TRBJ1-5; D is unresolved. Trimming shortened V by 0 bases and J by 3 bases, and 12 bases separated the two germline ends. Germline CDR1 reads LGHNA; CDR2 reads YNFKEQ. The CDR3 covers 16 residues. The CDR3 loop reads CASSQEVAIFNQPQHF. CDR3 in DNA: TGTGCCAGCAGCCAAGAAGTGGCGATCTTCAATCAGCCCCAGCATTTT.

This chain's CDR3 is CASKSGVTYEQFF. DNA of the CDR3: TGTGCCAGCAAGTCCGGGGTGACCTACGAGCAGTTCTTC. The J gene is TRBJ2-1, the V gene TRBV27, with a possible D match to TRBD2 (5 bases). Germline CDR1 and CDR2: MNHEY and SMNVEV (reference sequence). The CDR3 is 13 amino acids. The germline V and J ends were trimmed by 7 bases and 10 bases, with 17 bases remaining between them.

This clonotype was seen ten or more times. The chain uses TRBV27 and TRBJ2-7; 10 positions agree with TRBD1. CDR1 and CDR2 from the germline V gene are MNHEY and SMNVEV (reference sequence). The CDR3 runs to 15 residues. Trimming took 4 bases from V and 2 from J; bases not matched to a gene: 5. DNA for the CDR3: TGTGCCAGCAGTTCACCCGGGACAGGGGCCTACGAGCAGTACTTC. Translated, it gives CASSSPGTGAYEQYF.

The table lists this clonotype with a few counts. This sequence joins TRBV20-1 and TRBJ1-2, with 10 bases matching TRBD1. Per germline, CDR1 DFQATT and CDR2 SNEGSKA (reference sequence). The V segment lost 5 bases and the J segment 8 bases; nucleotides outside the gene matches: 5. The length of the CDR3 is 12 residues. For the CDR3, the DNA is TGCAGTGCTGGACAGGGGGTAGTCGGCTACACCTTC. Residues: CSAGQGVVGYTF.

The chain joins TRBV7-9 to TRBJ1-1; the D gene is possibly TRBD1 (5 bases). The CDR3 extends over 15 amino acids. The germline V gene encodes CDR1 SEHNR and CDR2 FQNEAQ (reference sequence). V lost 2 bases, J lost 1 base, and 11 bases lay in between. CDR3 protein: CASSLPGRGNTEAFF. CDR3 DNA sequence: TGTGCCAGCAGCTTACCCGGAAGGGGGAACACTGAAGCTTTCTTT.

The rearrangement links TRBV28 to TRBJ1-5; D is undetermined. The CDR3 has 15 amino acids. Trimming left V 7 bases short and J 2 bases short, with 15 bases between. Per germline, CDR1 MDHEN and CDR2 SYDVKM. The CDR3 region is CASTVADRGNQPQHF. In DNA, the CDR3 is TGTGCCAGCACTGTGGCAGACCGGGGCAATCAGCCCCAGCATTTT.

The table lists this clonotype with a few counts. The V call is TRBV4-1, the J call TRBJ2-6, with 8 bases aligning to TRBD1. The V segment lost 0 bases and the J segment 0 bases; nucleotides outside the gene matches: 4. Germline V gives CDR1 MGHRA, CDR2 YSYEKL. The length of the CDR3 is 18 residues. The CDR3 spells CASSQDLQGDSGANVLTF. The DNA for the CDR3 is TGCGCCAGCAGCCAAGATCTACAGGGGGACTCTGGGGCCAACGTCCTGACTTTC.

The chain combines TRBV12-3 or TRBV12-4 with TRBJ2-3; D is ambiguous. V lost 1 base and J lost 7, with 12 bases in between. This CDR3 is built from 14 residues. For the CDR3, the DNA is TGTGCCAGCAGTTTAGACTCCTGGATGAATACGCAGTATTTT. Its translation is CASSLDSWMNTQYF.

This clonotype was recorded a few times. The rearrangement uses TRBV7-2 and TRBJ2-5; 10 positions match TRBD2. The CDR3 totals 16 residues. Germline assignment: CDR1 SGHTA and CDR2 FQGNSA. J lost 5 bases, V lost 3 bases, and 9 bases had no gene match. As DNA, the CDR3 is TGTGCCAGCAGCTTCCCAGCGGGGGGGCCGATGGAGACCCAGTACTTC. Translation: CASSFPAGGPMETQYF.

This clonotype is a singleton in its sample. A much larger clone lies a single base off, so this may be a read error. The chain links TRBV12-3 or TRBV12-4 to TRBJ2-3; 9 bases match TRBD2. The CDR3 runs to 16 residues. The CDR3 spells CTSSPLAGGIADTQYF. CDR3 DNA: TGTACCAGCAGCCCCTTGGCGGGGGGGATCGCAGATACGCAGTATTTT.

J is TRBJ1-4 and V is TRBV4-1, with D possibly matching TRBD1 (5 bases). Trimming took off 4 bases at V and 3 bases at J, with 9 bases between the two ends. The CDR3 covers 14 residues. Germline CDR1 reads MGHRA; CDR2 reads YSYEKL. In nucleotides, the CDR3 is TGCGCCAGCAGCCGAGGGGCCCCTAATGAAAAACTGTTTTTT. It encodes CASSRGAPNEKLFF.

This clonotype has just a few counts. This rearrangement joins TRBV3-1 to TRBJ1-3, with 7 bases matching TRBD1. With 6 bases clipped from V and 2 bases from J, the junction kept 4 bases outside the gene matches. The CDR3 has 14 amino acids. Looked up from germline, CDR1 is LGHDT and CDR2 is YNNKEL (reference sequence). This CDR3 is CASSQGTAGNTIYF. As DNA, the CDR3 is TGTGCCAGCAGTCAGGGGACAGCTGGAAACACCATATATTTT.

This chain links TRBV18 with TRBJ1-2; a possible D gene is TRBD1 (5 bases). This CDR3 has 14 amino acids. CDR1 and CDR2 from the germline V gene are KGHSH and LQKENI. V lost 2 bases to trimming and J lost 4 bases, with 11 bases between them. CDR3 sequence reads: CASSPVEGRYGYTF. Written as DNA, the CDR3 is TGTGCCAGCTCACCAGTTGAGGGGCGCTATGGCTACACCTTC.

This clonotype was seen a few times. Here the CDR3 DNA reads TGCGCCAGCAGCTGGGGACTAGATGAGCAGTTCTTC. This gives the protein CASSWGLDEQFF. The chain recombines TRBV5-1 with TRBJ2-1, with 8 positions matching TRBD2. The junction had 1 base not matched to a gene; V was cut back by 3 bases and J by 8 bases. The CDR3 has 12 amino acids. The V gene's germline CDR1 is SGHRS and CDR2 YFSETQ.

This chain links TRBV12-5 with TRBJ2-5; tentative D call: TRBD1 (5 bases). Germline V CDR1 and CDR2: LGHNT, FRNRAP. Deletions cut 1 base from V and 3 bases from J, with 12 bases between. The CDR3 totals 15 residues. CDR3 region: CASGLGREGKETQYF. Here the CDR3 DNA reads TGTGCTAGTGGTTTGGGCAGGGAAGGGAAAGAGACCCAGTACTTC.

The table lists this clonotype with a few counts. V usage is TRBV20-1 and J usage is TRBJ2-4, with D unclear. The length of the CDR3 is 14 residues. In germline, CDR1 is DFQATT, CDR2 SNEGSKA (reference sequence). Trimming shortened V by 5 bases and J by 5 bases, and 16 bases separated the two germline ends. The CDR3 nucleotides are TGCAGTGCTCCTAACCCCCAACGCCAAAACATTCAGTACTTC. Its protein product is CSAPNPQRQNIQYF.

The genes are TRBV4-2 and TRBJ2-1, with 12 nucleotides matching TRBD2. The CDR3 totals 17 residues. Germline CDR1 LGHNA, CDR2 YNFKEQ. The V gene end was trimmed by 4 bases and the J gene end by 6 bases; junction bases not matched to a gene: 10. CDR3 coding DNA: TGTGCCAGCAGCCCAACGACTAGCGGGAGTAGGGGCAATGAGCAGTTCTTC. Translation: CASSPTTSGSRGNEQFF.

V gene TRBV27 combines with J gene TRBJ1-1; D may be TRBD1 (5 bases). Germline V gene data show CDR1 as MNHEY and CDR2 as SMNVEV (reference sequence). The length of the CDR3 is 13 residues. The V gene lost 8 bases and the J gene lost 5 bases, with 15 bases spanning the gap. The CDR3 loop reads CASHPSGATEAFF. Here the CDR3 DNA reads TGTGCCAGCCACCCGAGCGGGGCGACTGAAGCTTTCTTT.

Note on this clonotype: A much larger clone lies one base from this, so it may be a read error. V gene TRBV11-2 combines with J gene TRBJ2-3; unclear D gene. The CDR3 runs 12 residues. Per germline, CDR1 SGHAT and CDR2 FQNNGV. CDR3: CVSSLVLGMQYF. For the CDR3, the DNA is TGTGTCAGCAGCTTAGTTCTGGGAATGCAGTATTTT.